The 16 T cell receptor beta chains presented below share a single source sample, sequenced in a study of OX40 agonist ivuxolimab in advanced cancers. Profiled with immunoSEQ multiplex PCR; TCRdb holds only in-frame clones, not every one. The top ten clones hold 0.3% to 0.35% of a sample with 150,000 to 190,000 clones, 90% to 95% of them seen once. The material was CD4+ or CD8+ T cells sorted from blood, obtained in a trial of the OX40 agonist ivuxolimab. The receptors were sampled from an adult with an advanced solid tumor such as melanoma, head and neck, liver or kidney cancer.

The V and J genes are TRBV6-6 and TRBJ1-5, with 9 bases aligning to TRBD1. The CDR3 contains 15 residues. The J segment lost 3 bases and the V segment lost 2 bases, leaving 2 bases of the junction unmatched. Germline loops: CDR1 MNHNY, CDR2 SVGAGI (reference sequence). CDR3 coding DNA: TGTGCCAGCAGTTACGGGGACAGGGTCAATCAGCCCCAGCATTTT. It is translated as CASSYGDRVNQPQHF.

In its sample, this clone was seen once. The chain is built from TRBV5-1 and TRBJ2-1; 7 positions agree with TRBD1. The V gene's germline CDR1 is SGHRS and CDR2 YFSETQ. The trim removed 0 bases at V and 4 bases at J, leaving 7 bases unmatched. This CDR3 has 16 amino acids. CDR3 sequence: CASSLAEQGPYNEQFF. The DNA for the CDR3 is TGCGCCAGCAGCTTGGCCGAACAGGGGCCGTACAATGAGCAGTTCTTC.

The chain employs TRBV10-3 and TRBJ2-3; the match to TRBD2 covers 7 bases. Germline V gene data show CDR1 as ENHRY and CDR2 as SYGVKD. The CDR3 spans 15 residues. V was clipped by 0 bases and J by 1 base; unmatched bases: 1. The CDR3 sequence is CAISESRGGTDTQYF. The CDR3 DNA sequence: TGTGCCATCAGTGAGTCCCGGGGGGGCACAGATACGCAGTATTTT.

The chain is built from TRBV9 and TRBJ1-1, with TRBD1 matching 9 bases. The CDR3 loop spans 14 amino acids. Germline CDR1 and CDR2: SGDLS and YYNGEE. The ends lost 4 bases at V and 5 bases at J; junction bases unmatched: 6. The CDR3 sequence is CASSPRTGVTEAFF. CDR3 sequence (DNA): TGTGCCAGCAGCCCCCGGACAGGGGTAACTGAAGCTTTCTTT.

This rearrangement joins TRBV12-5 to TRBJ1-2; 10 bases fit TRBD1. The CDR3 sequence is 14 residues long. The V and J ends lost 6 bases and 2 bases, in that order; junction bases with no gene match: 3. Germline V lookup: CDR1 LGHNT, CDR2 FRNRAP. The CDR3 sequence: CASGGTGENYGYTF. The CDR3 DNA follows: TGTGCTAGTGGGGGGACAGGGGAAAACTATGGCTACACCTTC.

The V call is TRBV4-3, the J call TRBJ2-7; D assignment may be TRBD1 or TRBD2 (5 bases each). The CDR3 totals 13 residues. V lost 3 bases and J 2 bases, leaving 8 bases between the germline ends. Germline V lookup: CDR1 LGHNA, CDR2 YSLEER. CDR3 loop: CASSQGVTYEQYF. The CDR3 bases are TGCGCCAGCAGCCAGGGGGTTACCTACGAGCAGTACTTC.

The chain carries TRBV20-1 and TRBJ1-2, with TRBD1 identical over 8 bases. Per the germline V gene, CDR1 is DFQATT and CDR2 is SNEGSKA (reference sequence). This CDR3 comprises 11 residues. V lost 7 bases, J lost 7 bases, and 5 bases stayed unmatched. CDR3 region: CSVAGGVGYTF. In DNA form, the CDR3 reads TGCAGTGTTGCAGGGGGCGTTGGCTACACCTTC.

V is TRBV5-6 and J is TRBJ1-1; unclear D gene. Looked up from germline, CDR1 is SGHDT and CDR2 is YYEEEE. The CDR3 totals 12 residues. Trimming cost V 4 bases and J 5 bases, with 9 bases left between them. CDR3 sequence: CASSPLFTEAFF. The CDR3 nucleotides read TGTGCCAGCAGCCCCCTTTTTACTGAAGCTTTCTTT. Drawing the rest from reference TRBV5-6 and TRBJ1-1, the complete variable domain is DAGVTQSPTHLIKTRGQQVTLRCSPKSGHDTVSWYQQALGQGPQFIFQYYEEEERQRGNFPDRFSGHQFPNYSSELNVNALLLGDSALYLCASSPLFTEAFFGQGTRLTVV.

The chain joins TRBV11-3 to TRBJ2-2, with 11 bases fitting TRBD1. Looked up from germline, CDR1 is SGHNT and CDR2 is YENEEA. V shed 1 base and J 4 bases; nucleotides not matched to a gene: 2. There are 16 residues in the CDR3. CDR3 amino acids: CASSLGGTGGTGELFF. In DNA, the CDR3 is TGTGCCAGCAGCTTAGGAGGGACAGGGGGCACCGGGGAGCTGTTTTTT.

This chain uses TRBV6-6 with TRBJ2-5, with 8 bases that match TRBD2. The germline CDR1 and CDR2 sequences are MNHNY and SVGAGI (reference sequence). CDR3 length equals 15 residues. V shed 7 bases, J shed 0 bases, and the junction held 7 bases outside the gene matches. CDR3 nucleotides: TGTGCCAGCACCCGGGGAGCGGGGGACCAAGAGACCCAGTACTTC. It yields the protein CASTRGAGDQETQYF.

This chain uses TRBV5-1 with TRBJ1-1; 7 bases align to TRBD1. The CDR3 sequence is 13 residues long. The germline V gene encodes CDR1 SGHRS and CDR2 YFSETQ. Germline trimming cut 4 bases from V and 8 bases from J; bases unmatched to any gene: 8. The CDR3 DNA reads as TGCGCCAGCAGCAAAGACAGGGTTCGGGAAGCTTTCTTT. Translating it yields CASSKDRVREAFF.

DNA of the CDR3: TGTGCCAGCAGCTTGGGGGCAGGAGCAACCTACAATGAGCAGTTCTTC. It translates to CASSLGAGATYNEQFF. This rearrangement joins TRBV5-4 to TRBJ2-1; D is ambiguous. Trimming cost V 0 bases and J 2 bases, with 12 bases left between them. The CDR3 runs 16 residues. Germline-derived CDR1 and CDR2 are SGHNT and YYREEE (reference sequence).

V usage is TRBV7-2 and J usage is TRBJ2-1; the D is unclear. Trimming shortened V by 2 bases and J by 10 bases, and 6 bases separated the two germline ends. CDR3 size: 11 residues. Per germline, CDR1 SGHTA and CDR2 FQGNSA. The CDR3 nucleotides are TGTGCCAGCAGCTTAACTGGGGAGCAGTTCTTC. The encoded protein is CASSLTGEQFF.

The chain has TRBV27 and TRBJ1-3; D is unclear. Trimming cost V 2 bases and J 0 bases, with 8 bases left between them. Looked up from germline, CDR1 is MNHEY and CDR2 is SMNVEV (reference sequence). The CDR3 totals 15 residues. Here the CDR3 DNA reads TGTGCCAGCAGTTTAGGCAGAAGCTCTGGAAACACCATATATTTT. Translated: CASSLGRSSGNTIYF.

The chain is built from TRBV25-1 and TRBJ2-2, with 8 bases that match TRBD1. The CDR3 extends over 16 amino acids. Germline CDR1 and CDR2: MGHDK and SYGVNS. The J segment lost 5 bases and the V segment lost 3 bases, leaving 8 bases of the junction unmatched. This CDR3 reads CASSEGDRSSTGELFF. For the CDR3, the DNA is TGTGCCAGCAGTGAGGGGGACAGGTCATCGACCGGGGAGCTGTTTTTT.

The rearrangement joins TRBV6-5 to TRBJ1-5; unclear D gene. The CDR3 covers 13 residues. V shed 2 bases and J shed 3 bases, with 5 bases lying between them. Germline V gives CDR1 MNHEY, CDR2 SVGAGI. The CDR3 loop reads CASSYIANQPQHF. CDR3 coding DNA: TGTGCCAGCAGTTACATTGCCAATCAGCCCCAGCATTTT.